This T cell receptor (beta chain) stems from a study of blood T cells in healthy people across ages (dated by TCRdb to 2014 to 2015). Study-wide context: In model experiments, template switching captured about one uniquely barcoded TCR beta cDNA molecule for every two T cells. Using deep sequencing normalized with unique cDNA molecular identifiers, the study measured how TCR beta repertoire diversity changes with age. Using the same blood draw, the study looked at two additional independent replicas of 1 million unique cDNA reads for two donors, one aged 18 to 30 and the other aged 80 or older. Donors were grouped into four age groups: young (average approximately 15 years), middle-aged (roughly 38), aged (around 60) and long-lived (just over 80). Donors of different ages were randomly distributed across sequencing lanes to avoid experimental bias.

Systemically healthy Caucasian individuals from Russia, 39 in total and aged about 6 to 100 years, were included as donors. About 9.1 milliliters of peripheral blood were collected from each donor into EDTA-treated Vacutainer tubes. Ficoll-Paque density-gradient centrifugation was used to isolate PBMCs, with at least 7 million per sample. Trizol reagent was used to extract total RNA from the PBMCs, yielding at least 5 micrograms per sample. Naive CD45RAhigh/CD27high T cell percentages were measured by flow cytometry on a PBMC aliquot from every donor. Libraries were built with 5' RACE. Sequenced using an Illumina HiSeq 2500. A second roughly 7 to 11 cycle PCR used a sample-barcoded 5' primer and a J-beta primer mix. A unique molecular identifier was introduced onto each TCR beta cDNA molecule by a template-switch 5' adaptor carrying 12 random nucleotides. Each sample yielded at least 3 million CDR3-containing paired-end reads. First-strand cDNA was synthesized from all RNA with the Mint cDNA synthesis kit, primed by a TRBC-specific oligonucleotide. After uracil-DNA glycosylase treatment, a first 18-cycle PCR used universal primers M1SS and BC2_uni_R on all cDNA. The authors' analysis ran thus. For normalization, 1 million high-quality reads were randomly selected from each sample, with every read carrying a distinct molecular identifier. Reads with shared molecular identifiers were discarded instead of being binned into consensus sequences. MiTCR, run with a Q25 quality threshold and the strictest error-elimination algorithm, handled CDR3 identification, clonotype clustering and error correction. A nonparametric unseen species model using Euler transformation provided a lower-bound estimate of total TCR beta diversity. TCRdb reanalyzed the raw reads on its own, using fastp at Q25 for trimming and MiXCR for clone calling, and kept in-frame beta chains. Each record represents a unique CDR3 protein, reported with the most common genes and DNA among its rows. It is TCRdb's table, rather than the study itself, that gives the V and J calls and clone size. Present in this sample are around 650,000 distinct CDR3 sequences, approximately 31% of which were seen just once. The top ten constitute approximately 15% of the sample.

About this clonotype itself: There is no known antigen for this receptor. Within one base of it there is no much larger clone, and no base qualities were kept.

CDR3 length: 15 amino acids, cysteine to phenylalanine. This entry keeps only the CDR3 DNA: 45 bases, framed from base 1. From the germline V gene (reference sequence), CDR1 is DFQATT and CDR2 is SNEGSKA. On the study overall, not on this receptor specifically: Since profiling was done on bulk unsorted PBMCs, naive and antigen-experienced compartments could not be conclusively compared. There was a strong correlation between observed TCR beta diversity and the percentage of naive T cells measured by flow cytometry. The CMV infection status of donors was not known, potentially confounding age-related changes in expanded clonotypes. As age increased, observed TCR beta diversity per million T cells dropped in a roughly linear way, and a significant reduction was already evident by age approximately 40. Estimates of total diversity from one million sequenced T cells were regarded as lower bounds and underestimates. Compared with the aged group, the long-lived group had more naive CD4+ T cells, fewer expanded clones and increased TCR diversity, a pattern suggesting age selection.

The TCR comes from a woman aged 80 or over in good health. Donor details come from another sample of the same person, matched by shared clones. The chain was built from TRBV20-1 and TRBJ2-5; 7 middle bases align to TRBD2. The J call could be wrong; TRBJ2-7 is a better fit for the DNA end. Sequencing was done on a sample of blood. The nucleotides read TGCAGTGCTCCGAACCCAGCGGGGATCTCCTACGAGCAGTACTTC. Translated, this is CSAPNPAGISYEQYF.